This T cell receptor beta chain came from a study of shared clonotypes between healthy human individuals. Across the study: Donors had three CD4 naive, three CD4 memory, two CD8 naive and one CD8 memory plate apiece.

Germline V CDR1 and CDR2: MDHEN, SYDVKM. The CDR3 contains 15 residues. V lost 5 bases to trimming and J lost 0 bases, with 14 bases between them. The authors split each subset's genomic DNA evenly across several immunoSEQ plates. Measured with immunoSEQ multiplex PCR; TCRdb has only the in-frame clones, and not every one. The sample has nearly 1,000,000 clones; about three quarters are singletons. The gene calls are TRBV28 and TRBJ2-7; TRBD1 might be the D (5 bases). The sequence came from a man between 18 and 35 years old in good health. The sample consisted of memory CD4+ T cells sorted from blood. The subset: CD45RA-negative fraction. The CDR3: CASSMETGPSYEQYF. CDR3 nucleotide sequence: TGTGCCAGCAGTATGGAAACAGGCCCCTCCTACGAGCAGTACTTC.